The entry below describes one TCR beta chain. No antigen is known for it. The CDR3 is made up of 15 amino acids. CDR1 is SEHNR and CDR2 is FQNEAQ in the germline V gene (reference sequence). V was shortened by 6 bases and J by 0 bases, with 13 bases between the two germline ends. The record originates from a study of Ad26.COV2.S vaccination and SARS-CoV-2 variants. Across the study: The donor participated in the COV1001 trial, in its Ad26.COV2.S arm.

Method: immunoSEQ multiplex PCR; TCRdb's copy keeps in-frame clones and lacks some. This sample has about 440,000 clones, with roughly 88% found just once. Noted treatment: around 19 received Ad26.COV2.S at low or high dose, single or two shots; roughly 5 received placebo; per-sample allocation not given. Samples came from day 63 after the first vaccine or placebo injection. Wuhan-strain SARS-CoV-2 spike was expressed by the Ad26 vector that made up the vaccine. Findings and limits, study-wide: People who got the vaccine or the placebo had similar non-spike TCR breadth.

The receptor was derived from a person between 18 and 59 years old who received the Ad26.COV2.S COVID-19 vaccine or a placebo. The sample in question was peripheral blood, obtained in a trial of Ad26.COV2.S vaccine versus placebo. The chain links TRBV7-9 to TRBJ2-3, with unresolved D. The CDR3 spells CASRPHTTSTDTQYF. CDR3 nucleotides: TGTGCCAGCAGACCCCATACGACAAGCACAGATACGCAGTATTTT.